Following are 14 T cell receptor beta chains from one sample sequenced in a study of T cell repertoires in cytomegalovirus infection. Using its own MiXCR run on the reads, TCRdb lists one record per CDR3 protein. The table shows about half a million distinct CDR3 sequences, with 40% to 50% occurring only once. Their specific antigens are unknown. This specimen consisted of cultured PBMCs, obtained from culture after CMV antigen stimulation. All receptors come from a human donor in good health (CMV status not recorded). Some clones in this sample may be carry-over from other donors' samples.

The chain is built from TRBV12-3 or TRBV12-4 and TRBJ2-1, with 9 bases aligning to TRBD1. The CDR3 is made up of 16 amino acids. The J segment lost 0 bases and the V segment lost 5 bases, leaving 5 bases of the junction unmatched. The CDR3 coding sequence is TGTGCCAGCAGTAAGTCGGGACAGGGCTCCTACAATGAGCAGTTCTTC. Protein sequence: CASSKSGQGSYNEQFF.

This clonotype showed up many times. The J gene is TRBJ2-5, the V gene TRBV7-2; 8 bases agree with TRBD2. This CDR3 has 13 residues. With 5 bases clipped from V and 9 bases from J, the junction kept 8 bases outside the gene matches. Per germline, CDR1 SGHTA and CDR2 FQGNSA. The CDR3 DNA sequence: TGTGCCAGCAGCCTCGGGACTAGTCTTGCCCAGTACTTC. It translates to CASSLGTSLAQYF.

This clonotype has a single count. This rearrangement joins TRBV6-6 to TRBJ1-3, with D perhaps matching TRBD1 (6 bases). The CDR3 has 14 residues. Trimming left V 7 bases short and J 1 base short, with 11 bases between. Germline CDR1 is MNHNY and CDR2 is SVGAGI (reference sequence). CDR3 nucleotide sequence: TGTGCCAGCAACCCCGGGACATCTGGAAACACCATATATTTT. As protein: CASNPGTSGNTIYF.

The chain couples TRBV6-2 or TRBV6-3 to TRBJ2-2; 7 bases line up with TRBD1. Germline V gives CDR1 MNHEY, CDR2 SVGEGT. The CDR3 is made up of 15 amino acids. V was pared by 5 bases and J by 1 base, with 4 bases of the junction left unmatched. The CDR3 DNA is TGTGCCAGCAGTCCGGACAGGCTGAACACCGGGGAGCTGTTTTTT. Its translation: CASSPDRLNTGELFF.

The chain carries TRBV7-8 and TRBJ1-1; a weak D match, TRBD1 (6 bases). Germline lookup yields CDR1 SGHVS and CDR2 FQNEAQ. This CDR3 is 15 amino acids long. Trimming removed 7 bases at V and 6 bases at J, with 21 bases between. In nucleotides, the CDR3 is TGTGCCAGCATCTCGCAGGCACAGGGTGGCCCTGAAGCTTTCTTT. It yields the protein CASISQAQGGPEAFF. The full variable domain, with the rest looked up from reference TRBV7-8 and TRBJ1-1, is GAGVSQSPRYKVAKRGQDVALRCDPISGHVSLFWYQQALGQGPEFLTYFQNEAQLDKSGLPSDRFFAERPEGSVSTLKIQRTQQEDSAVYLCASISQAQGGPEAFFGQGTRLTVV.

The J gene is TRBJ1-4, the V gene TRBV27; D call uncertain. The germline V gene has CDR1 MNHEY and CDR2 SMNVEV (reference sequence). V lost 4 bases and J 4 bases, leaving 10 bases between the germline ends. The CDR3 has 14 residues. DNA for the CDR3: TGTGCCAGCAGTTCCCGAAGATATAATGAAAAACTGTTTTTT. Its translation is CASSSRRYNEKLFF.

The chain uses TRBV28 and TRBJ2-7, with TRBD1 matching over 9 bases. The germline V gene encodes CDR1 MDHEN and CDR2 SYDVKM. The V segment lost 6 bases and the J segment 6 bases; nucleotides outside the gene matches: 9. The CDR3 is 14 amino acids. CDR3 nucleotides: TGTGCCAGCAGCCATCACGGGACAGGGTCCGAGCAGTACTTC. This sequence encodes CASSHHGTGSEQYF.

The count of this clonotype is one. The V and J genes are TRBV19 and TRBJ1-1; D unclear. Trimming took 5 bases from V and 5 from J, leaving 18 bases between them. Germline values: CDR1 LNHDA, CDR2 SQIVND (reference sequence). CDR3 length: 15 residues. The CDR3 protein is CASSPLGRPGTEAFF. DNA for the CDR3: TGTGCCAGTAGTCCATTGGGCCGGCCCGGGACTGAAGCTTTCTTT.

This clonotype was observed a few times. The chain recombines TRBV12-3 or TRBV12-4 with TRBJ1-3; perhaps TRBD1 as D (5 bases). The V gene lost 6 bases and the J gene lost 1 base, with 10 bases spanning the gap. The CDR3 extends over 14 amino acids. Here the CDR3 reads CASRRTFSGNTIYF. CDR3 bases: TGTGCCAGCAGGCGGACATTTTCTGGAAACACCATATATTTT.

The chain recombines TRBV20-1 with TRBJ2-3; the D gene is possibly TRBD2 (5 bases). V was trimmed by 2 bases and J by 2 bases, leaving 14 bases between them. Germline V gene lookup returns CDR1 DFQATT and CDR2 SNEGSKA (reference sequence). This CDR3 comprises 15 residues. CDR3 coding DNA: TGCAGTGCTAGAAAGCCCGACTATTACACAGATACGCAGTATTTT. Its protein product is CSARKPDYYTDTQYF.

This CDR3 is CASSFRQGATDTQYF. CDR3 in DNA: TGCGCCAGCAGCTTCAGACAGGGGGCTACAGATACGCAGTATTTT. This sequence joins TRBV5-1 and TRBJ2-3, with 10 bases lining up with TRBD1. CDR3 length: 15 residues. With 2 bases clipped from V and 3 bases from J, the junction kept 3 bases outside the gene matches. Germline V lookup: CDR1 SGHRS, CDR2 YFSETQ.

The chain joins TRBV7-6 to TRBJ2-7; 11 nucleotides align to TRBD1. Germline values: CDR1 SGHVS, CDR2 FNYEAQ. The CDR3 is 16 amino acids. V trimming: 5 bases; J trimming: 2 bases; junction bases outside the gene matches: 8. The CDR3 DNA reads TGTGCCAGCAGCCCCCAGCTGGGACAGGGGGCCTACGAGCAGTACTTC. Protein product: CASSPQLGQGAYEQYF.

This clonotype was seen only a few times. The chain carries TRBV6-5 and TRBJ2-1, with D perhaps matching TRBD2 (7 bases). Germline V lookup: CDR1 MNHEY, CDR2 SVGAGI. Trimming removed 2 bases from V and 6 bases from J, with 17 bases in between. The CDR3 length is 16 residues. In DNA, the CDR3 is TGTGCCAGCAGTTACGGGGGCGGGAGCGAAGGCAATGAGCAGTTCTTC. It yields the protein CASSYGGGSEGNEQFF.

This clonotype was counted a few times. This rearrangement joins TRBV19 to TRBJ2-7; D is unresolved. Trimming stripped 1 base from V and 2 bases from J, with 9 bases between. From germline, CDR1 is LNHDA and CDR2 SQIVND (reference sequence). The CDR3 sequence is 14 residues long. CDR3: CASSIVGQPYEQYF. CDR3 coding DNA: TGTGCCAGTAGTATAGTCGGCCAGCCCTACGAGCAGTACTTC.